These 5 T cell receptor beta chains came from one sample sequenced in a study of Ad26.COV2.S vaccination and SARS-CoV-2 variants. Sequencing was performed with immunoSEQ multiplex PCR; in TCRdb, only in-frame clones are kept and a portion is missing. This table holds around 370,000 clones, just over 90% found once. Sample: peripheral blood, taken after recovery from COVID-19. These receptors came from a human donor who had recovered from COVID-19.

The rearrangement uses TRBV5-8 and TRBJ1-6; a weak D match, TRBD1 (5 bases). The germline V gene encodes CDR1 SGHTS and CDR2 YDEGEE. The CDR3 is made up of 15 amino acids. The V and J ends lost 2 bases and 4 bases respectively, with 10 bases between them. CDR3 coding DNA: TGTGCCAGCAGCTTTATGACAGTTTATAATTCACCCCTCCACTTT. Protein sequence: CASSFMTVYNSPLHF.

This clone was picked up one time. The chain combines TRBV29-1 with TRBJ1-1; TRBD1 might be the D (6 bases). V dropped 3 bases and J dropped 5 bases, with 19 bases sitting between them. Looked up from germline, CDR1 is SQVTM and CDR2 is ANQGSEA. The CDR3 extends over 15 amino acids. CDR3 residues: CSVDVRRTRGTEAFF. CDR3 sequence (DNA): TGCAGCGTTGATGTCAGAAGGACTAGGGGGACTGAAGCTTTCTTT.

CDR3: CASSPVRAGNTIYF. The CDR3 DNA follows: TGTGCCAGCAGTCCTGTCAGGGCTGGAAACACCATATATTTT. This chain joins TRBV6-5 and TRBJ1-3; maybe TRBD1 (5 bases). CDR3 size: 14 residues. CDR1 and CDR2 from the germline V gene are MNHEY and SVGAGI. V was shortened by 5 bases and J by 2 bases, with 10 bases between the two germline ends.

The chain is built from TRBV5-4 and TRBJ2-2, with TRBD2 matching over 15 bases. V lost 7 bases to trimming and J lost 6 bases; unmatched junction nucleotides: 13. The CDR3 runs 18 residues. Germline CDR1 reads SGHNT; CDR2 reads YYREEE (reference sequence). CDR3 in DNA: TGTGCCAGCTCCTATCCGGGACTAGCGGGGGGCGTCCCCGGGGAGCTGTTTTTT. This codes for CASSYPGLAGGVPGELFF.

Notes on this clone: Other DNA sequences in this sample translate to the same CDR3. CDR3 in DNA: TGTGCCAGCAGCCCTGGGCCTGAAGCTTTCTTT. Translation gives CASSPGPEAFF. V is TRBV12-3 or TRBV12-4 and J is TRBJ1-1; no clear D gene. Trimming cost V 6 bases and J 6 bases, with 8 bases left between them. There are 11 residues in the CDR3.